This TCR beta chain came from a study of T cells in Graves' hyperthyroidism and ophthalmopathy. From germline, CDR1 is SGHRS and CDR2 YFSETQ. The CDR3 is 16 residues long. V gave up 4 bases and J gave up 0 bases, with 14 bases separating them. Amplified TCR beta CDR3 regions derived from RNA transcripts. Primed by the HTBI set, a first-round RT-PCR was run on the TCR CDR3. TCRdb passed the multiplex PCR reads through MiXCR, listing each CDR3 protein once. The sample lists a few hundred thousand distinct CDR3 sequences; roughly 22% were seen once. The chain has TRBV5-1 and TRBJ2-1, with D tentatively TRBD1 or TRBD2 (6 bases each). Sequenced: blood. The TCR comes from a woman aged 70-85 years with Graves' ophthalmopathy. CDR3 residues: CASSVAGGSSYNEQFF. CDR3 in DNA: TGCGCCAGCAGCGTCGCCGGGGGCAGCTCCTACAATGAGCAGTTCTTC.